Each of the 18 T cell receptor beta chains below was sequenced from the same sample in a study of CD8 T cells in ankylosing spondylitis. TCRdb independently ran MiXCR on the 5' RACE reads; one entry per CDR3 protein. This table holds roughly 230,000 distinct CDR3 sequences, 7% to 10% found once. The sequencing sample was made of blood, either unsorted or a sorted T cell fraction (not recorded which). Receptors originate from a female donor with ankylosing spondylitis or in good health (not recorded which).

V usage is TRBV30 and J usage is TRBJ1-1; 9 nucleotides align to TRBD1. The CDR3 covers 15 residues. V lost 4 bases to trimming and J lost 11 bases; unmatched junction nucleotides: 17. Germline V gene sequence: CDR1 GTSNPN, CDR2 SVGIG (reference sequence). The CDR3 bases are TGTGCCTGGAACCCCCAGACAGGGGGATGGGGAGGGGCTTTCTTT. The encoded protein is CAWNPQTGGWGGAFF.

In its sample, this clonotype was seen many times. The V gene is TRBV20-1, the J gene TRBJ1-6; possible D gene TRBD1, 6 bases. The CDR3 totals 16 residues. V was trimmed by 3 bases and J by 1 base, leaving 13 bases between them. Germline V lookup: CDR1 DFQATT, CDR2 SNEGSKA (reference sequence). The CDR3 coding sequence is TGCAGTGCTAGCCAAGGGGGGCAATCCTATAATTCACCCCTCCACTTT. Translated: CSASQGGQSYNSPLHF.

This clonotype was observed a few times. The CDR3 loop is CASSKDSSNEQYF. CDR3 DNA: TGTGCCAGCAGCAAGGACAGTTCGAACGAGCAGTACTTC. V is TRBV7-3 and J is TRBJ2-7; possible D gene TRBD1, 6 bases. V lost 5 bases and J lost 5, with 13 bases in between. The germline V gene has CDR1 SGHTA and CDR2 FQGTGA. This CDR3 spans 13 amino acids.

This clonotype was seen repeatedly, ten times or more. The chain has TRBV29-1 and TRBJ1-1; the D is unclear. This CDR3 region has 12 residues. Germline CDR1 reads SQVTM; CDR2 reads ANQGSEA. V gave up 6 bases and J gave up 0 bases, with 8 bases separating them. The CDR3 coding sequence is TGCAGCGTGGGAGAATTGAACACTGAAGCTTTCTTT. Its protein is CSVGELNTEAFF.

There are many counts of this clonotype. The V gene is TRBV7-8, the J gene TRBJ2-2, with D perhaps assigned TRBD1 or TRBD2 (6 bases each). V was pared by 3 bases and J by 0 bases, with 11 bases between. The germline gives CDR1 SGHVS, CDR2 FQNEAQ. The CDR3 consists of 16 residues. The CDR3 DNA reads as TGTGCCAGCAGCTTCACCGGGGGCTCGAACACCGGGGAGCTGTTTTTT. Residues: CASSFTGGSNTGELFF.

The rearrangement joins TRBV7-3 to TRBJ2-3; 9 bases are a match to TRBD1. This CDR3 spans 14 amino acids. The ends lost 4 bases at V and 5 bases at J; junction bases unmatched: 4. CDR1 SGHTA and CDR2 FQGTGA come from the germline V gene. CDR3 nucleotide sequence: TGTGCCAGCAGCTGGACAGGGGAGGAAGATACGCAGTATTTT. Protein sequence: CASSWTGEEDTQYF.

This clonotype was seen ten or more times. CDR3 loop: CASSLTDRAADGYTF. In DNA form, the CDR3 reads TGCGCCAGCAGCTTGACGGACAGGGCGGCGGATGGCTACACCTTC. This sequence joins TRBV5-1 and TRBJ1-2; 8 nucleotides align to TRBD1. This CDR3 region has 15 residues. V was pared by 1 base and J by 6 bases, with 8 bases of the junction left unmatched. Germline-derived CDR1 and CDR2 are SGHRS and YFSETQ.

This clonotype was seen ten or more times. The chain recombines TRBV7-3 with TRBJ2-3; tentative D call: TRBD1 (5 bases). Trimming took 5 bases from V and 3 from J, leaving 12 bases between them. The CDR3 extends over 14 amino acids. Germline CDR1 SGHTA, CDR2 FQGTGA. The CDR3 reads CASSTSGPTDTQYF. The CDR3 nucleotides read TGTGCCAGCAGCACATCAGGGCCTACAGATACGCAGTATTTT.

The chain recombines TRBV27 with TRBJ2-1; 8 positions agree with TRBD2. V trimming: 2 bases; J trimming: 5 bases; junction bases outside the gene matches: 2. The CDR3 is 14 residues long. Germline assignment: CDR1 MNHEY and CDR2 SMNVEV (reference sequence). CDR3 sequence (DNA): TGTGCCAGCAGTTTAGGGACTAGGAACAATGAGCAGTTCTTC. As protein: CASSLGTRNNEQFF.

This clonotype occurred a few times. The genes are TRBV4-2 and TRBJ2-1; maybe TRBD2 (5 bases). Trimming shortened V by 1 base and J by 3 bases, and 13 bases separated the two germline ends. CDR3 length: 16 residues. In germline, CDR1 is LGHNA, CDR2 YNFKEQ. As DNA, the CDR3 is TGTGCCAGCAGCCAAGGTCGGCAGCGGCTCTACAATGAGCAGTTCTTC. Its protein is CASSQGRQRLYNEQFF.

As regards this clonotype: A much bigger clone sits one base away, suggesting this may be a read error. This chain joins TRBV20-1 and TRBJ2-7, with 10 bases identical to TRBD2. V dropped 5 bases and J dropped 0; count of bases not matched to a gene: 7. The V gene's germline CDR1 is DFQATT and CDR2 SNEGSKA (reference sequence). The CDR3 has 15 residues. DNA of the CDR3: TGCAGTGCTGGGGATAGCGGGAGGAACTCCTACGAGCAGTACTTC. Encoded protein: CSAGDSGRNSYEQYF.

This clonotype was detected a few times. V gene TRBV12-3 or TRBV12-4 combines with J gene TRBJ1-5, with D perhaps matching TRBD1 (6 bases). V lost 8 bases and J lost 4, with 18 bases in between. This CDR3 has 15 amino acids. In DNA, the CDR3 is TGTGCCAGCGCACAGGGAGGCGGTCGTAATCAGCCCCAGCATTTT. Protein product: CASAQGGGRNQPQHF.

Ten or more counts support this clonotype. V is TRBV28 and J is TRBJ1-5; 12 nucleotides align to TRBD1. The CDR3 loop spans 16 amino acids. V dropped 5 bases and J dropped 7; count of bases not matched to a gene: 9. Germline loops: CDR1 MDHEN, CDR2 SYDVKM. The DNA for the CDR3 is TGTGCCAGCAGTCTCTACGGGACAGGGGGCGGACAGCCCCAGCATTTT. Translated: CASSLYGTGGGQPQHF.

This clonotype was counted many times. The genes are TRBV6-2 or TRBV6-3 and TRBJ2-2; D unclear. In germline, CDR1 is MNHEY, CDR2 SVGEGT. This CDR3 is built from 16 residues. Trimming removed 8 bases at V and 0 bases at J, with 16 bases between. The CDR3: CASVPVGPANTGELFF. CDR3 sequence (DNA): TGTGCCAGCGTCCCTGTGGGCCCCGCGAACACCGGGGAGCTGTTTTTT.

There are many counts of this clonotype. The J gene is TRBJ1-5, the V gene TRBV20-1, with unresolved D. The V and J ends lost 6 bases and 4 bases respectively, with 19 bases between them. Germline V lookup: CDR1 DFQATT, CDR2 SNEGSKA (reference sequence). The CDR3 sequence is 15 residues long. CDR3 in DNA: TGCAGTGCAGCTGAAAGAACCCGGGAGAATCAGCCCCAGCATTTT. It yields the protein CSAAERTRENQPQHF.

The table lists this clonotype with many counts. CDR3 residues: CASSLYRDTEAFF. The CDR3 bases are TGTGCCAGCAGTTTATACCGAGACACTGAAGCTTTCTTT. The rearrangement uses TRBV27 and TRBJ1-1; D ambiguous. V shed 1 base and J shed 3 bases, with 6 bases lying between them. This CDR3 spans 13 amino acids. Germline lookup yields CDR1 MNHEY and CDR2 SMNVEV (reference sequence).

This clonotype was counted a few times. The chain has TRBV20-1 and TRBJ1-1; TRBD1 might be the D (5 bases). CDR3 length: 10 amino acids. V lost 5 bases and J 6 bases, leaving 7 bases between the germline ends. Germline V CDR1 and CDR2: DFQATT, SNEGSKA (reference sequence). The CDR3 here is CSAGGAEAFF. The CDR3 DNA follows: TGCAGTGCTGGAGGGGCTGAAGCTTTCTTT.

This clonotype was counted many times. The V and J genes are TRBV10-2 and TRBJ2-3; weak D call: TRBD1 (7 bases). Germline CDR1 WSHSY, CDR2 SAAADI. The V and J ends lost 2 bases and 3 bases respectively, with 12 bases between them. This CDR3 region has 15 residues. CDR3 loop: CASSERRGLTDTQYF. CDR3 sequence (DNA): TGCGCCAGCAGTGAGAGGAGGGGGCTGACAGATACGCAGTATTTT.